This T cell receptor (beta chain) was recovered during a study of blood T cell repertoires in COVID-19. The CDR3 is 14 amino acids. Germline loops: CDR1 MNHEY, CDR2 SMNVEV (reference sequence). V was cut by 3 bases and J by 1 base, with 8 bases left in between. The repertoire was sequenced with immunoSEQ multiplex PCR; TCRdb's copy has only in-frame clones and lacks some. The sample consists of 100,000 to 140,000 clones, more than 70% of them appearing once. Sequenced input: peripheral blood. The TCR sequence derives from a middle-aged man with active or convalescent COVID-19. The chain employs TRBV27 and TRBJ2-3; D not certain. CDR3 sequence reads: CASSFPGGTDTQYF. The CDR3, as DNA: TGTGCCAGCAGTTTTCCAGGTGGCACAGATACGCAGTATTTT.